Listed below are T cell receptor beta chains from one sample, sequenced in a study of CD8 T cells in Susac syndrome. Via MiXCR, TCRdb re-called the immunoSEQ multiplex PCR reads, giving one row per CDR3 protein. The sample includes approximately 300,000 distinct CDR3 sequences, around 89% of them seen just once. The specimen sequenced was CD8+ T cells from PBMCs. The receptors shown here come from a human donor with multiple sclerosis. CDR3s include the opening cysteine and the closing phenylalanine or tryptophan. Each record gives: J gene, V gene, CDR3 protein.

TRBJ1-1 | TRBV29-1 | CSVVTGENTEAFF
TRBJ2-1 | TRBV25-1 | CASSEYRDGEQFF
TRBJ1-5 | TRBV4-1 | CASSQEGTGPQPQHF
TRBJ2-3 | TRBV27 | CASSSGLAGHITQYF
TRBJ1-1 | TRBV20-1 | CSARDRSTEAFF
TRBJ2-3 | TRBV12-3/TRBV12-4 | CAIGSGSREYF
TRBJ2-7 | TRBV28 | CATKTPRQAPPTYEQYF
TRBJ1-4 | TRBV12-3/TRBV12-4 | CASRTTGPATNEKLFF
TRBJ1-2 | TRBV6-5 | CASSSWEDGYTF
TRBJ2-7 | TRBV20-1 | CSAKRLPRQGPYYEQYF
TRBJ1-5 | TRBV2 | CASSDWTADQPQHF
TRBJ2-7 | TRBV27 | CASSPRGLGNEQYF
TRBJ2-1 | TRBV19 | CASSIVLHNEQFF
TRBJ2-7 | TRBV4-3 | CASSPNTGAPYEQYF
TRBJ2-1 | TRBV4-3 | CASSQDRGEGREDNEQFF
TRBJ2-7 | TRBV28 | CASSLPRQATYEQYF
TRBJ2-1 | TRBV18 | CASSQTSGSSYNEQFF
TRBJ2-7 | TRBV5-1 | CASSLGPSSRKYEQYF
TRBJ1-1 | TRBV5-1 | CASSRWGRDSNTEAFF
TRBJ1-5 | TRBV20-1 | CSAMSAYSNQPQHF
TRBJ2-2 | TRBV4-3 | CASSQAPGGLTGELFF
TRBJ2-1 | TRBV4-3 | CASSQEPGGPIFNEQFF
TRBJ2-2 | TRBV20-1 | CSARDWDRVNTGELFF
TRBJ1-5 | TRBV23-1 | CASSQSAGAGQPQHF
TRBJ1-5 | TRBV20-1 | CSASPDRGQEPQHF